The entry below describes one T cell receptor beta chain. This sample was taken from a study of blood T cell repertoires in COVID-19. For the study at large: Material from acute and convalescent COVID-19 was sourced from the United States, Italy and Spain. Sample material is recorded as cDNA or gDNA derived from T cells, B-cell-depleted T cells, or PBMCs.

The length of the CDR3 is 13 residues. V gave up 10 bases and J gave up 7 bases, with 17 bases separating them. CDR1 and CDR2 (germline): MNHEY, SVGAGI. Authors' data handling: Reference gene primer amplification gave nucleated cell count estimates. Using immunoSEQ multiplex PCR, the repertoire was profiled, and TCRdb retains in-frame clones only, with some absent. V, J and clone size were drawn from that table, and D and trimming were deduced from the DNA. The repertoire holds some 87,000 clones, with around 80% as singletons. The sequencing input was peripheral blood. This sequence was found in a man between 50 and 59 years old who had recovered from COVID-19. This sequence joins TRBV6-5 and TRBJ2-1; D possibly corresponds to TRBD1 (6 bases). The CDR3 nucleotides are TGTGCCACCTTCAGGACAGCTGGGAATGAGCAGTTCTTC. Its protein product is CATFRTAGNEQFF.